The 20 T cell receptor beta chains below come from one sample, sequenced in a study of glioma-infiltrating T cells. Amplification of TCR alpha and beta CDR3 regions from RNA used iRepertoire nested multiplex PCR. TCRdb passed the multiplex PCR reads through MiXCR, listing each CDR3 protein once. The repertoire includes about 410,000 distinct CDR3 sequences, 41% of them detected once, and more than 10% sits in the top ten. Sequencing was performed on glioma tissue, nonneoplastic brain tissue, or PBMCs (not recorded which). These receptors came from a human donor with low-grade glioma or glioblastoma, undergoing nonglioma brain surgery, or in good health (not recorded which).

Concerning this clonotype itself: The final CDR3 position lacks the conserved phenylalanine or tryptophan, pointing to a likely read error. The V call is TRBV7-2, the J call TRBJ1-2, with D maybe TRBD1 (6 bases). Germline-derived CDR1 and CDR2 are SGHTA and FQGNSA. V lost 3 bases and J lost 4, with 15 bases in between. This CDR3 has 15 residues. CDR3 in DNA: TGTGCCAGCAGCTTCTTGGACAGCTACATCTATGGCTACACCTCC. It is translated as CASSFLDSYIYGYTS.

This clonotype appeared a few times. The genes are TRBV10-2 and TRBJ1-2; D is uncertain. V lost 2 bases, J lost 8 bases, and 15 bases lay in between. Germline loops: CDR1 WSHSY, CDR2 SAAADI. The CDR3 covers 14 residues. CDR3 in amino acids: CASSEDLGLKGYTF. The CDR3 region has the DNA TGCGCCAGCAGTGAGGACCTTGGATTAAAGGGCTACACCTTC.

As to this clonotype: It may be a read error: a sequence one base away is much more abundant. The chain employs TRBV6-6 and TRBJ2-2, with D unresolved. There are 16 residues in the CDR3. Trimming cost V 4 bases and J 8 bases, with 20 bases left between them. The germline V gene encodes CDR1 MNHNY and CDR2 SVGAGI (reference sequence). The chain's CDR3 is CASSSDKQSHGGELFF. The DNA of the CDR3 is TGTGCCAGCAGTTCCGATAAACAGTCCCACGGAGGGGAGCTGTTTTTT.

A few counts support this clonotype. The rearrangement joins TRBV7-9 to TRBJ1-2; 8 nucleotides match TRBD1. The CDR3 loop spans 15 amino acids. The J segment lost 8 bases and the V segment lost 4 bases, leaving 12 bases of the junction unmatched. Germline CDR1 SEHNR, CDR2 FQNEAQ (reference sequence). This CDR3 is CASSYPPGQAGGYTF. The CDR3 DNA sequence: TGTGCCAGCAGCTACCCCCCGGGACAGGCGGGCGGCTACACCTTC.

The table lists this clonotype with many counts. The V and J genes are TRBV27 and TRBJ1-1, with no clear D. The CDR3 contains 13 residues. Germline V gene data show CDR1 as MNHEY and CDR2 as SMNVEV (reference sequence). Trimming removed 2 bases at V and 1 base at J, with 5 bases between. CDR3 residues: CASSLMQNTEAFF. The CDR3 DNA sequence: TGTGCCAGCAGTTTAATGCAGAACACTGAAGCTTTCTTT.

The J gene is TRBJ1-2, the V gene TRBV7-9, with D perhaps TRBD1 (5 bases). This CDR3 is built from 16 residues. Germline V CDR1 and CDR2: SEHNR, FQNEAQ (reference sequence). Trimming stripped 2 bases from V and 1 base from J, with 14 bases between. In DNA form, the CDR3 reads TGTGCCAGCAGCTTAACCCGGGGCGGGTTTAACTATGGCTACACCTTC. It translates to CASSLTRGGFNYGYTF.

This clonotype came up many times. The gene calls are TRBV27 and TRBJ1-5, with 7 bases that match TRBD1. V lost 5 bases to trimming and J lost 2 bases; unmatched junction nucleotides: 9. Germline V gene lookup returns CDR1 MNHEY and CDR2 SMNVEV (reference sequence). This CDR3 region has 16 residues. CDR3 protein: CASSGGGSVGNQPQHF. The DNA for the CDR3 is TGTGCCAGCAGTGGAGGGGGCTCAGTGGGCAATCAGCCCCAGCATTTT.

The chain joins TRBV3-1 to TRBJ2-1; D is possibly TRBD1 (6 bases). The ends were cut back, 1 base at V and 6 bases at J, with 13 bases in the middle. The V gene's germline CDR1 is LGHDT and CDR2 YNNKEL (reference sequence). The CDR3 extends over 15 amino acids. The CDR3 nucleotides read TGTGCCAGCAGCCAAGGGAATAACAGGGCCAATGAGCAGTTCTTC. Protein product: CASSQGNNRANEQFF.

With regard to this clonotype: Germline is not matched at one junction end, which may reflect a read error. This chain uses TRBV4-1 with TRBJ2-1, with D hard to call. Germline-derived CDR1 and CDR2 are MGHRA and YSYEKL. The CDR3 is made up of 14 amino acids. CDR3 sequence: CASSQGSGYDEQFF. CDR3 in DNA: TGCGCCAGCAGCCAAGGGTCGGGCTACGATGAGCAGTTCTTC.

This clonotype was recorded a few times. The chain combines TRBV24-1 with TRBJ1-2; 12 bases are shared with TRBD1. Germline loops: CDR1 KGHDR, CDR2 SFDVKD. CDR3 length equals 15 residues. With 3 bases clipped from V and 7 bases from J, the junction kept 5 bases outside the gene matches. The CDR3 protein is CATSDGTGGRRGYTF. The CDR3 nucleotides read TGTGCCACCAGTGATGGGACAGGGGGCAGGCGTGGCTACACCTTC.

This CDR3 reads CASNQNDLTDTQYF. CDR3 bases: TGTGCCAGCAACCAGAATGACCTAACAGATACGCAGTATTTT. The V call is TRBV6-6, the J call TRBJ2-3; D is unclear. V was cut by 7 bases and J by 3 bases, with 14 bases left in between. This CDR3 is built from 14 residues. CDR1 MNHNY and CDR2 SVGAGI come from the germline V gene (reference sequence).

The rearrangement links TRBV6-5 to TRBJ2-1, with D hard to call. The CDR3 spans 14 residues. Germline CDR1 reads MNHEY; CDR2 reads SVGAGI. V was cut by 0 bases and J by 10 bases, with 13 bases left in between. Here the CDR3 reads CASSYSGLRWEQFF. CDR3 DNA sequence: TGTGCCAGCAGTTACTCAGGGCTCCGGTGGGAGCAGTTCTTC.

This clonotype was counted ten times or more. The V call is TRBV2, the J call TRBJ2-1; TRBD2 matches at 8 bases. This CDR3 spans 14 amino acids. Trimming took 5 bases from V and 6 from J; bases not matched to a gene: 6. Germline lookup yields CDR1 SNHLY and CDR2 FYNNEI. The CDR3 DNA is TGTGCCAGCAGTCCTGGACTAGCAGGCAATGAGCAGTTCTTC. Protein product: CASSPGLAGNEQFF.

Comment on this clonotype: Its ends do not fully match the called genes, so a read error is possible. The CDR3 bases are TGTGCCAGAAGTTTAACAGGGGTTTCCTACGAGCAGTACTTC. Translating it yields CARSLTGVSYEQYF. The chain recombines TRBV28 with TRBJ2-7, with 7 bases matching TRBD1. The CDR3 has 14 amino acids. Germline CDR1 and CDR2: MDHEN and SYDVKM.

This clonotype showed up many times. The V and J genes are TRBV27 and TRBJ1-3; TRBD1 is a possible D gene (5 bases). V gave up 4 bases and J gave up 2 bases, with 12 bases separating them. This CDR3 comprises 15 residues. The V gene's germline CDR1 is MNHEY and CDR2 SMNVEV (reference sequence). This chain's CDR3 is CASSYPPGAGNTIYF. DNA for the CDR3: TGTGCCAGCAGTTACCCCCCGGGGGCTGGAAACACCATATATTTT.

Regarding this clonotype: A much larger clone is a single base away; this may be a read error. V gene TRBV28 combines with J gene TRBJ2-1, with D tentatively TRBD2 (7 bases). Trimming left V 6 bases short and J 4 bases short, with 16 bases between. The CDR3 consists of 15 residues. Germline assignment: CDR1 MDHEN and CDR2 SYDVKM. The CDR3 coding sequence is TGTGCCAGCAGGACTCCGGGGGGCAGATACAATGAGCAGTTCTTC. Its translation is CASRTPGGRYNEQFF.

This clonotype was observed a few times. The rearrangement joins TRBV7-9 to TRBJ2-7; D is uncertain. The CDR3 totals 14 residues. V was shortened by 5 bases and J by 0 bases, with 11 bases between the two germline ends. Germline V CDR1 and CDR2: SEHNR, FQNEAQ (reference sequence). CDR3 protein: CASSREDRSYEQYF. CDR3 nucleotide sequence: TGTGCCAGCAGCCGCGAGGATCGCTCCTACGAGCAGTACTTC.

This chain uses TRBV12-3 or TRBV12-4 with TRBJ2-2, with D tentatively TRBD1 (6 bases). The CDR3 contains 13 residues. V lost 10 bases and J 6 bases, leaving 15 bases between the germline ends. In DNA, the CDR3 is TGTGCCACCAAAGGGGGTAGGGCCGGGGAGCTGTTTTTT. It specifies CATKGGRAGELFF.

Points on this clonotype: This clone may be a read error of a much larger clone one base away. The chain employs TRBV28 and TRBJ2-7; D is unresolved. Trimming took 6 bases from V and 7 from J, leaving 16 bases between them. The CDR3 length is 13 residues. Germline V gives CDR1 MDHEN, CDR2 SYDVKM. As DNA, the CDR3 is TGTGCCAGCAGCTCCAGCTCCTACAATGAGCAGTACTTC. Translation gives CASSSSSYNEQYF.

This clonotype was found a few times. The chain carries TRBV2 and TRBJ2-7, with 7 bases aligning to TRBD1. This CDR3 contains 13 residues. V dropped 8 bases and J dropped 4; count of bases not matched to a gene: 8. Per the germline V gene, CDR1 is SNHLY and CDR2 is FYNNEI. The CDR3 DNA sequence: TGTGCCAGCTCAGGACAGGCGCGGTACGAGCAGTACTTC. Translated: CASSGQARYEQYF.